This T cell receptor beta chain was recovered during a study of regulatory T cells in long-lasting Graves disease. Described time point: newly diagnosed GD, antithyroid drugs for less than 3 months. PBMC RNA was the source of the TCR library. The CDR3 consists of 12 residues. CDR1 and CDR2 from the germline V gene are MDHEN and SYDVKM. Unmatched junction bases numbered 0, after V lost 8 bases and J lost 4 bases. Whole-study results and caveats: Persistent cases favored TRBV28, TRBJ1-2 and TRBJ2-5.

Assembly of TCR beta libraries relied on iRepertoire HTBI primers together with Arm-PCR of CDR3 regions. TCRdb re-called the multiplex PCR reads with MiXCR, one entry per CDR3 protein. The table lists fewer than 650,000 distinct CDR3 sequences, around 17% of them singletons. Many counts were recorded for this clonotype. Its antigen is as yet unknown. These data also formed part of another study, on T cells in Graves' hyperthyroidism and ophthalmopathy.

This clonotype was obtained from a woman in her 30s with Graves disease. Sequenced here: peripheral blood mononuclear cells (PBMCs), sampled at new diagnosis, from a patient treated with antithyroid drugs. The V gene is TRBV28, the J gene TRBJ2-5, with 11 nucleotides matching TRBD1. The chain's CDR3 is CASGTGGETQYF. CDR3 sequence (DNA): TGTGCCAGCGGGACAGGGGGAGAGACCCAGTACTTC.